This T cell receptor beta chain was sequenced in a study of T cells in Graves' hyperthyroidism and ophthalmopathy. What was amplified from RNA transcripts were TCR beta CDR3 regions. Carried out on the TCR CDR3, a first-round RT-PCR used the HTBI primer set. TCRdb re-derived calls from the multiplex PCR reads in MiXCR, one entry per CDR3 protein. The sample has 800,000 or so distinct CDR3 sequences, roughly 40% seen once. V dropped 5 bases and J dropped 9 bases, with 11 bases sitting between them. Germline-derived CDR1 and CDR2 are SGHAT and FQNNGV. The CDR3 has 11 amino acids. These patients, aged 18 to 65, had recently diagnosed hyperthyroidism lasting under 2 months.

The sequence was collected from a man younger than 30 with Graves' hyperthyroidism. V and J are TRBV11-2 and TRBJ2-7; D possibly corresponds to TRBD1 (5 bases). The sample consisted of blood. The CDR3 spells CASSQRGGQYF. CDR3 coding DNA: TGTGCCAGCAGCCAAAGGGGTGGGCAGTACTTC.